This record looks at one T cell receptor (beta chain) sequence and its context. Antigen unknown. V was pared by 2 bases and J by 0 bases, with 5 bases between. Germline V gene data show CDR1 as MNHNY and CDR2 as SVGAGI (reference sequence). CDR3 length: 14 residues. The source of the sample is a study of shared clonotypes between healthy human individuals. Findings and limits, study-wide: On the whole, naive subsets had larger estimated richness than memory subsets had.

Donors had no recently reported acute infections or vaccinations and were HIV-negative. The repertoire was sequenced with immunoSEQ multiplex PCR; TCRdb's copy has only in-frame clones and lacks some. The data hold over 1.5 million clones, with 95% to 99% observed a single time. The clonotype was recovered from a man between 25 and 39 years old in good health. The J gene is TRBJ1-3, the V gene TRBV6-6, with D uncertain. Material: naive CD4+ T cells sorted from blood. The subset: CD45RA+ positively selected. Here the CDR3 reads CASSYRDSGNTIYF. The CDR3 region has the DNA TGTGCCAGCAGTTACAGGGACTCTGGAAACACCATATATTTT.